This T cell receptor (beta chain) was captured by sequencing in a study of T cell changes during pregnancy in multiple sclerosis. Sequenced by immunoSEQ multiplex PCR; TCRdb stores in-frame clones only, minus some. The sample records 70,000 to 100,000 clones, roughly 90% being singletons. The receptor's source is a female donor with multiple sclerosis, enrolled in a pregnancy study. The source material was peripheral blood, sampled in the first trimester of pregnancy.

The chain's CDR3 is CASSGAQASTDTQYF. The CDR3, as DNA: TGTGCCAGCAGCGGCGCACAGGCTAGCACAGATACGCAGTATTTT. The J gene is TRBJ2-3, the V gene TRBV7-6, with D possibly TRBD1 on 5 matching bases. The CDR3 contains 15 residues. Trimming cost V 5 bases and J 0 bases, with 12 bases left between them. The germline gives CDR1 SGHVS, CDR2 FNYEAQ.